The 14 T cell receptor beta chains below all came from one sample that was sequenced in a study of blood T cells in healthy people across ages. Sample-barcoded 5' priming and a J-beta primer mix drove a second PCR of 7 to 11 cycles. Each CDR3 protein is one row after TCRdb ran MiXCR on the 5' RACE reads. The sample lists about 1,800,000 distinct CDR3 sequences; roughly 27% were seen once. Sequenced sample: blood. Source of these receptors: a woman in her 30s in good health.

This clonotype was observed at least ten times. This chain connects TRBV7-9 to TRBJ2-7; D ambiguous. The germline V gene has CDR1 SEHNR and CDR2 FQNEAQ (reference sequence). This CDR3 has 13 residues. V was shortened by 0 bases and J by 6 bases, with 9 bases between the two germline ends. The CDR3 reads CASSLAESGEQYF. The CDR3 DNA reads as TGTGCCAGCAGCTTAGCTGAATCGGGCGAGCAGTACTTC. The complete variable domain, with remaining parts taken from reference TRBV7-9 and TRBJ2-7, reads DTGVSQNPRHKITKRGQNVTFRCDPISEHNRLYWYRQTLGQGPEFLTYFQNEAQLEKSRLLSDRFSAERPKGSFSTLEIQRTEQGDSAMYLCASSLAESGEQYFGPGTRLTVT.

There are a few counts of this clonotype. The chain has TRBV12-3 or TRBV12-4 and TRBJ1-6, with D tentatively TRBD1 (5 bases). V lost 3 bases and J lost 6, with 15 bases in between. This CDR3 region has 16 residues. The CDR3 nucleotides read TGTGCCAGCAGTTTTCAGGGAGGCGTGAGTAATTCACCCCTCCACTTT. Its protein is CASSFQGGVSNSPLHF.

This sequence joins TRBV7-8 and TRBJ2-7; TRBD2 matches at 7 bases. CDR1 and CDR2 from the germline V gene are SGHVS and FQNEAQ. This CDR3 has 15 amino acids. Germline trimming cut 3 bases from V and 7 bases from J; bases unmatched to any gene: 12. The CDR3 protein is CASSLRWGRGIEQYF. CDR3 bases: TGTGCCAGCAGCTTGAGGTGGGGGAGGGGTATTGAGCAGTACTTC.

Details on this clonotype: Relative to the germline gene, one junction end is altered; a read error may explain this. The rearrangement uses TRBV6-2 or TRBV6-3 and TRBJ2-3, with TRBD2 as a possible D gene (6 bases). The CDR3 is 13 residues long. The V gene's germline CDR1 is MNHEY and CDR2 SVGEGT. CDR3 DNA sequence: TGTGCCAGCAGTTCCGGGAGCAAAGATACGCAGTATTTT. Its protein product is CASSSGSKDTQYF.

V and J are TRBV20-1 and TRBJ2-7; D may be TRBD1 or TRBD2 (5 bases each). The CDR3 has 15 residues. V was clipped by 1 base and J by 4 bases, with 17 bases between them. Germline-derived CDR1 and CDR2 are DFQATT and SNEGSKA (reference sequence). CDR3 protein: CSARAPRDGGYEQYF. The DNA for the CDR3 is TGCAGTGCTAGAGCTCCCCGGGATGGGGGATACGAGCAGTACTTC.

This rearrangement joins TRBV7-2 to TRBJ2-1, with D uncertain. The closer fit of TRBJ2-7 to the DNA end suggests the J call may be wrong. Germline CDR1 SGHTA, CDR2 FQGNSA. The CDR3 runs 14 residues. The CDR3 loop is CASSLYAATNEQYF. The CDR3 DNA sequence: TGTGCCAGCAGCTTATACGCCGCGACCAATGAGCAGTACTTC.

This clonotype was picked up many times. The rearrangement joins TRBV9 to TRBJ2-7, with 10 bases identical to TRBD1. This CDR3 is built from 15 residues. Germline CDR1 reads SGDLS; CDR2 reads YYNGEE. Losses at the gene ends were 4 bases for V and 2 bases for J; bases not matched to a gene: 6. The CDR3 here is CASSNAGTGAYEQYF. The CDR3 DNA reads TGTGCCAGCAGCAATGCCGGGACAGGGGCCTACGAGCAGTACTTC.

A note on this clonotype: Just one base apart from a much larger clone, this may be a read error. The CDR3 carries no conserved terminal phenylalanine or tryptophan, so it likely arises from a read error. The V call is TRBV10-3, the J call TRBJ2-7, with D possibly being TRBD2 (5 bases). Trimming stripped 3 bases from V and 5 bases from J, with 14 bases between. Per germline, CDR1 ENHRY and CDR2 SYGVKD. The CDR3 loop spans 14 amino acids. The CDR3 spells CAISDPGWFDEQYL. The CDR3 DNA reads TGTGCCATCAGTGATCCGGGGTGGTTCGACGAGCAGTACTTG.

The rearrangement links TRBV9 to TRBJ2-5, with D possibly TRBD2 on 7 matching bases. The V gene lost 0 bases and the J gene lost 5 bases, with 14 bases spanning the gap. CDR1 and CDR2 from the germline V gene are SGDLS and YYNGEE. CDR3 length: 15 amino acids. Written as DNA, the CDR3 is TGTGCCAGCAGCGTAGGTGGAGGGGGGGGTGAGACCCAGTACTTC. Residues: CASSVGGGGGETQYF.

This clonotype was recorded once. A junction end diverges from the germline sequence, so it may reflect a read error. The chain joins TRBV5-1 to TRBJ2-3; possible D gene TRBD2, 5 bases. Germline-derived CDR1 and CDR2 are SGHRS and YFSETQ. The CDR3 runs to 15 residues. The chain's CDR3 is CASSSDSDDTDTPYF. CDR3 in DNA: TGCGCCAGCAGCTCCGATAGCGACGACACAGATACGCCGTATTTT.

CDR3 protein: CASSQEDLRDTQYF. CDR3 DNA: TGCGCCAGCAGCCAAGAAGACCTTAGAGATACGCAGTATTTT. The chain employs TRBV4-1 and TRBJ2-3; D call uncertain. The CDR3 is 14 amino acids. CDR1 MGHRA and CDR2 YSYEKL come from the germline V gene. The germline V and J ends were trimmed by 0 bases and 5 bases, with 9 bases remaining between them.

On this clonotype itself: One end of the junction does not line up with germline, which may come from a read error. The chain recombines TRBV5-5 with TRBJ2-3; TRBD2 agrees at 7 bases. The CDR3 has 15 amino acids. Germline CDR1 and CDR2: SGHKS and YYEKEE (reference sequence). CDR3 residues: CASNLVAGGTDTQYF. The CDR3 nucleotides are TGTGCCAGCAACTTGGTTGCGGGGGGCACAGATACGCAGTATTTT.

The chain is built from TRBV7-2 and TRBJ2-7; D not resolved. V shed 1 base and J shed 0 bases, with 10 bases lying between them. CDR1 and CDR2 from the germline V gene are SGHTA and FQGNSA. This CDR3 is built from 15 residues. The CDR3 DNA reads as TGTGCCAGCAGCTTAGGATTTGACGGCTCCTACGAGCAGTACTTC. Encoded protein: CASSLGFDGSYEQYF.

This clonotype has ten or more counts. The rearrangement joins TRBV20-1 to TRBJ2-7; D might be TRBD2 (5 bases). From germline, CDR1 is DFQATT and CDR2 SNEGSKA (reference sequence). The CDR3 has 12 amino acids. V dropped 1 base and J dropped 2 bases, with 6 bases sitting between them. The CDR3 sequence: CSARVGAYEQYF. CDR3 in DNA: TGCAGTGCTAGAGTCGGGGCCTACGAGCAGTACTTC.